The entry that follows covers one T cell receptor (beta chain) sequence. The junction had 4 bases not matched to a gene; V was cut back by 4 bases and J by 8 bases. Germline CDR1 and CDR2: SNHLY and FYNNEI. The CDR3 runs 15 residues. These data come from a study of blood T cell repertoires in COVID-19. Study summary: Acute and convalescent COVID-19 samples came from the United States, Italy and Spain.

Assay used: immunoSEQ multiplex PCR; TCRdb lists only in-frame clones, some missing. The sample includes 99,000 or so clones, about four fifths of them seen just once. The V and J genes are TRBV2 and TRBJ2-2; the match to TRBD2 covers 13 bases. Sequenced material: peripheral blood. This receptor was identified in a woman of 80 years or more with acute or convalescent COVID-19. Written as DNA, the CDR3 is TGTGCCAGCAGTGTGGGACTAGCGGGATCGGGGGAGCTGTTTTTT. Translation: CASSVGLAGSGELFF.